A single sample gave rise to the 8 T cell receptor beta chains below, sequenced in a study of T cell repertoires in cytomegalovirus infection. One entry per CDR3 protein, called by TCRdb with MiXCR from the reads. In the table there are roughly 640,000 distinct CDR3 sequences, roughly 26% of which are singletons. Sequencing used CD8+ T cells from PBMCs. The receptors derive from a human donor in good health (CMV status not recorded). Some clones in this sample may be carry-over from other donors' samples.

In this sample, this clonotype turned up a few times. The chain is built from TRBV7-6 and TRBJ1-2; D is unclear. V lost 4 bases, J lost 2 bases, and 8 bases lay in between. Germline CDR1 reads SGHVS; CDR2 reads FNYEAQ. The CDR3 loop spans 13 amino acids. The CDR3 loop reads CASSSGSNYGYTF. As DNA, the CDR3 is TGTGCCAGCAGCTCCGGGTCCAACTATGGCTACACCTTC.

The sample holds many counts of this clonotype. V usage is TRBV7-2 and J usage is TRBJ1-1; perhaps TRBD1 as D (5 bases). Germline values: CDR1 SGHTA, CDR2 FQGNSA. The length of the CDR3 is 15 residues. V gave up 0 bases and J gave up 3 bases, with 11 bases separating them. The DNA of the CDR3 is TGTGCCAGCAGCTTAGCTCTCAGAGGGGACACTGAAGCTTTCTTT. It yields the protein CASSLALRGDTEAFF. Based on the CDR3 plus reference TRBV7-2 and TRBJ1-1, the full variable domain is GAGVSQSPSNKVTEKGKDVELRCDPISGHTALYWYRQSLGQGLEFLIYFQGNSAPDKSGLPSDRFSAERTGGSVSTLTIQRTQQEDSAVYLCASSLALRGDTEAFFGQGTRLTVV.

Notes on this clonotype: This could be a read error, since a much larger clone is one nucleotide away. The chain recombines TRBV7-6 with TRBJ2-1; the match to TRBD2 covers 8 bases. The CDR3 runs to 17 residues. Germline V lookup: CDR1 SGHVS, CDR2 FNYEAQ. V gave up 5 bases and J gave up 2 bases; unmatched junction bases: 11. This CDR3 reads CASSHRRAGETYNEQFF. CDR3 in DNA: TGTGCCAGCAGCCATAGACGAGCGGGGGAAACCTACAATGAGCAGTTCTTC.

The chain joins TRBV28 to TRBJ1-2; D is ambiguous. Trimming took 2 bases from V and 0 from J, leaving 10 bases between them. This CDR3 has 15 amino acids. Germline lookup yields CDR1 MDHEN and CDR2 SYDVKM. The CDR3 DNA reads TGTGCCAGCAGTTTAACGGCCGATCCTAACTATGGCTACACCTTC. Amino acids: CASSLTADPNYGYTF.

The rearrangement links TRBV19 to TRBJ1-5; D gene ambiguous. The germline V gene has CDR1 LNHDA and CDR2 SQIVND (reference sequence). The CDR3 runs 14 residues. Trimming shortened V by 3 bases and J by 9 bases, and 15 bases separated the two germline ends. Here the CDR3 reads CASSMRRTYGPQHF. The CDR3 DNA reads as TGTGCCAGTAGTATGAGAAGGACGTATGGGCCCCAGCATTTT.

Remarks on this clonotype: This may come from a read error, since a much larger clone is one base off. The chain couples TRBV19 to TRBJ1-1; D ambiguous. Germline lookup yields CDR1 LNHDA and CDR2 SQIVND (reference sequence). There are 13 residues in the CDR3. With 3 bases removed from V and 2 bases from J, the gap between germline ends came to 7 bases. The CDR3 DNA follows: TGTGCCAGTAGTATCGAACGCAACACTGAAGCTTTCTTT. It specifies CASSIERNTEAFF.

The rearrangement uses TRBV7-4 and TRBJ2-6; no firm D call. Trimming stripped 5 bases from V and 0 bases from J, with 8 bases between. The germline V gene has CDR1 SGHVT and CDR2 SQSDAQ. CDR3 size: 15 residues. The CDR3 is CASSPALSGANVLTF. CDR3 nucleotide sequence: TGTGCCAGCAGCCCTGCACTCTCTGGGGCCAACGTCCTGACTTTC. Together with reference TRBV7-4 and TRBJ2-6, the CDR3 gives the full variable domain: GAGVSQSPRYKVAKRGRDVALRCDSISGHVTLYWYRQTLGQGSEVLTYSQSDAQRDKSGRPSGRFSAERPERSVSTLKIQRTEQGDSAVYLCASSPALSGANVLTFGAGSRLTVL.

The rearrangement links TRBV20-1 to TRBJ2-5, with 10 positions matching TRBD2. V lost 5 bases and J lost 1; bases outside the gene matches: 7. This CDR3 spans 15 amino acids. Germline assignment: CDR1 DFQATT and CDR2 SNEGSKA (reference sequence). The CDR3 bases are TGCAGTGCTGGAGTCCTAGCGGGGGTCCAAGAGACCCAGTACTTC. It specifies CSAGVLAGVQETQYF.